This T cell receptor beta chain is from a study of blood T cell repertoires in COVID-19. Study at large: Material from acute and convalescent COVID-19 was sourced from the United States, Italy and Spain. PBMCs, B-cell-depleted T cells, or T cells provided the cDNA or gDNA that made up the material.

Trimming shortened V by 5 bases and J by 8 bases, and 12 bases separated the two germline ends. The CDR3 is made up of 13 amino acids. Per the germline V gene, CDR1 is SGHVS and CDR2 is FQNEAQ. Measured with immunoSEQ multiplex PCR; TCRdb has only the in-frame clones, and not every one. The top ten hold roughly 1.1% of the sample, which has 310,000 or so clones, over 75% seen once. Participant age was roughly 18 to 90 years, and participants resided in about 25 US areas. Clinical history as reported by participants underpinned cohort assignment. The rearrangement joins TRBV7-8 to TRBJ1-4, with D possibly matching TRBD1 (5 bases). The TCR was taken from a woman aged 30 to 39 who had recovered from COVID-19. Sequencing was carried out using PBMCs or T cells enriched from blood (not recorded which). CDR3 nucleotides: TGTGCCAGCAGCACCCTGGAGGGGGAAAAACTGTTTTTT. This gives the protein CASSTLEGEKLFF.